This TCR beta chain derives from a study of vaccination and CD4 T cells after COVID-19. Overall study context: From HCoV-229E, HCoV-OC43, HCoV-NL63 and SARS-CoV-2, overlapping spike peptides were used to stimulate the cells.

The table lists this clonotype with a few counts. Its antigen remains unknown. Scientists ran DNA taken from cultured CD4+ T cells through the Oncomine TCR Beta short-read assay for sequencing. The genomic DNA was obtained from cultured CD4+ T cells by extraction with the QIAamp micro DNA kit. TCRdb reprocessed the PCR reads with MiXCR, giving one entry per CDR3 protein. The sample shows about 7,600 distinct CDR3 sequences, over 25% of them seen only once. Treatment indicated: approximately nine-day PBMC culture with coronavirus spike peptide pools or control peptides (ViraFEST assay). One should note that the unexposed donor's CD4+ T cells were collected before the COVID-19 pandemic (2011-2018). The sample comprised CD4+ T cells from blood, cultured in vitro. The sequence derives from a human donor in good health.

CDR3 sequence (DNA): TGTGCCACCAGCAGACCGAAGGTTGGTTCTAGCAATCAGCCCCAGCATTTT. Its translation is CATSRPKVGSSNQPQHF. V usage is TRBV15 and J usage is TRBJ1-5; D not resolved. This CDR3 has 17 residues. Germline-derived CDR1 and CDR2 are LNHNV and YYDKDF (reference sequence). Trimming pared 2 bases from V and 0 bases from J, leaving 14 bases between.